This T cell receptor beta chain was observed in a study of post-analysis software for immune sequencing data. Incorporated into the TCR beta cDNA libraries were unique molecular identifiers, which served to reduce PCR and sequencing biases. Each CDR3 protein is one row after TCRdb ran MiXCR on the PCR reads. The profile shows hundreds of thousands of distinct CDR3 sequences, less than 35% of them singletons. Study observations and caveats: Compared with controls, patients had more of five TRBV segments, including TRBV5-6, TRBV5-1 and TRBV20-1.

CDR1 is SEHNR and CDR2 is FQNEAQ in the germline V gene (reference sequence). Trimming stripped 2 bases from V and 0 bases from J, with 8 bases between. This CDR3 is built from 14 residues. At least ten counts were recorded for this clonotype. Its antigen is as yet unknown. The clonotype comes from a girl aged 10 to 17 with multiple sclerosis. The sequencing input was blood. The V call is TRBV7-9, the J call TRBJ2-7; no clear D gene. CDR3 in DNA: TGTGCCAGCAGCTTATCAGAAAGCTCCTACGAGCAGTACTTC. Translated: CASSLSESSYEQYF.